This T cell receptor (beta chain) was obtained from a study of T cell responses to AZD1222 COVID-19 vaccine. Here immunoSEQ multiplex PCR was the method, and the copy in TCRdb shows in-frame clones only, minus some. Of 140,000 or so clones detected, 89% appear once; the ten largest clones hold around 4.7%. V trimming: 2 bases; J trimming: 3 bases; junction bases outside the gene matches: 11. The CDR3 is made up of 18 amino acids. Germline V CDR1 and CDR2: SEHNR, FQNEAQ (reference sequence). V usage is TRBV7-9 and J usage is TRBJ2-3, with 10 positions matching TRBD2. The TCR originated in an adult in good health. Sample: peripheral blood, taken on day 0 of AZD1222 vaccination. Here the CDR3 DNA reads TGTGCCAGCAGCTTATCAGTACGCCCAGCGGGAGGGACAGATACGCAGTATTTT. Its protein is CASSLSVRPAGGTDTQYF. The whole variable domain, remainder taken from reference TRBV7-9 and TRBJ2-3, is DTGVSQNPRHKITKRGQNVTFRCDPISEHNRLYWYRQTLGQGPEFLTYFQNEAQLEKSRLLSDRFSAERPKGSFSTLEIQRTEQGDSAMYLCASSLSVRPAGGTDTQYFGPGTRLTVL.